The T cell receptor (beta chain) described here comes from a study of Ad26.COV2.S vaccination and SARS-CoV-2 variants. Assay used: immunoSEQ multiplex PCR; TCRdb lists only in-frame clones, some missing. The data contain about 400,000 clones, about nine tenths of them seen just once; the ten biggest clones take up around 1.9%. Treatment described: around 19 received Ad26.COV2.S at low or high dose, single or two shots; about 5 received placebo; per-sample allocation not given. After the first vaccine or placebo injection, samples were drawn on day 63. Deletions cut 4 bases from V and 3 bases from J, with 6 bases between. The CDR3 sequence is 13 residues long.

The specimen was peripheral blood, collected in a trial of Ad26.COV2.S vaccine versus placebo. The chain has TRBV12-3 or TRBV12-4 and TRBJ1-4; D is uncertain. The receptor's source is a person between 18 and 65 years old who received the Ad26.COV2.S COVID-19 vaccine or a placebo. As DNA, the CDR3 is TGTGCCAGCAGTTCCGACTCTAATGAAAAACTGTTTTTT. Amino acid sequence: CASSSDSNEKLFF.